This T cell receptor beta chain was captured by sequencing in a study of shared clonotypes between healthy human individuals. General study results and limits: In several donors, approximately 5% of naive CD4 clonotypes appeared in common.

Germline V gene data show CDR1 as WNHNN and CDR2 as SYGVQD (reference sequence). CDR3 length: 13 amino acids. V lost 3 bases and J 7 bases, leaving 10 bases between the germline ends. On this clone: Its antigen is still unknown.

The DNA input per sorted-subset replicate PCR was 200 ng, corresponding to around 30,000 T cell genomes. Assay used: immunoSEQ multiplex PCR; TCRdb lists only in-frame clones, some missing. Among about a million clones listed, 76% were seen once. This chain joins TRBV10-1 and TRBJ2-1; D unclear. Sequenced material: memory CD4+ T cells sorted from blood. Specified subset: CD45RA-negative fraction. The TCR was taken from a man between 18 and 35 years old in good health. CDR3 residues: CASSDRTANEQFF. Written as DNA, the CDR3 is TGCGCCAGCAGTGATAGAACAGCTAATGAGCAGTTCTTC.